This T cell receptor beta chain stems from a study of cytotoxic CD8 clonotypes in ibrutinib-treated CLL. TCRdb's table, derived via immunoSEQ multiplex PCR, lists solely in-frame clones and lacks some. Among 50,000 or so clones listed, roughly 85% were seen once. The J segment lost 2 bases and the V segment lost 6 bases, leaving 24 bases of the junction unmatched. The CDR3 contains 21 residues. Germline assignment: CDR1 LNHNV and CDR2 YYDKDF (reference sequence). This rearrangement joins TRBV15 to TRBJ2-3; TRBD2 matches 9 bases. The sequence was collected from a human donor with chronic lymphocytic leukemia. Sequenced here: PBMCs, sampled after 24 months of ibrutinib treatment. This chain's CDR3 is CATRSARLAGDGGFYTDTQYF. For the CDR3, the DNA is TGTGCCACCAGGTCGGCGCGATTAGCGGGAGACGGTGGTTTCTACACAGATACGCAGTATTTT.